This section outlines one T cell receptor beta chain sequence together with its context. The method was immunoSEQ multiplex PCR; TCRdb's version includes in-frame clones alone and lacks a portion of them. The profile shows around 560,000 clones, 85% to 95% of them singletons. The data belong to a study of shared clonotypes between healthy human individuals. Terminally differentiated effector memory CD45RA+ cells were left out of the naive CD8 fraction, which was CD45RO-negative and positively selected for CCR7. J gave up 4 bases and V 2 bases, and 15 bases lay outside the gene matches. In germline, CDR1 is SGDLS, CDR2 YYNGEE. This CDR3 is 19 amino acids long.

Sequencing used naive CD8+ T cells sorted from blood. The TCR sequence derives from a woman aged 30 to 39 in good health. This chain uses TRBV9 with TRBJ2-2, with 9 positions matching TRBD1. The CDR3 loop is CASSVSLLGQGPTTGELFF. The CDR3 DNA reads as TGTGCCAGCAGCGTCAGCCTGCTAGGACAGGGGCCGACCACCGGGGAGCTGTTTTTT. Drawing the rest from reference TRBV9 and TRBJ2-2, the complete variable domain is DSGVTQTPKHLITATGQRVTLRCSPRSGDLSVYWYQQSLDQGLQFLIQYYNGEERAKGNILERFSAQQFPDLHSELNLSSLELGDSALYFCASSVSLLGQGPTTGELFFGEGSRLTVL.